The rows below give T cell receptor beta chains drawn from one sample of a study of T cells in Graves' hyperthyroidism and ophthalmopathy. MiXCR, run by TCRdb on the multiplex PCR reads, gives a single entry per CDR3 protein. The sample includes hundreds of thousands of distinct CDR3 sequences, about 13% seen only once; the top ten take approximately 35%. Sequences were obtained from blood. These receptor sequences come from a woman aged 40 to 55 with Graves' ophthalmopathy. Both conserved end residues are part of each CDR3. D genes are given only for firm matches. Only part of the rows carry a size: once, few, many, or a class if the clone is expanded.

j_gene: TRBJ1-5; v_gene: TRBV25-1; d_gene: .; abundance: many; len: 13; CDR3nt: TGTGCCAGCAACACTGGGTTGGGGCAGCCCCAGCATTTT; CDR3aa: CASNTGLGQPQHF
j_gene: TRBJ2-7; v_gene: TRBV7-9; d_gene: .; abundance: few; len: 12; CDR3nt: TGTGCCAGCAGTTTGATGCACTCCGAGCAGTACTTC; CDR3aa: CASSLMHSEQYF
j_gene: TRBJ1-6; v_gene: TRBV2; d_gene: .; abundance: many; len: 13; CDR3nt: TGTGCCAGCAGTGGGGGGGCGAAATCACCCCTCCACTTT; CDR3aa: CASSGGAKSPLHF
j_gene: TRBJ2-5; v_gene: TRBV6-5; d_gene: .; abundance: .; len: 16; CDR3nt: TGTGCCAGCAGTTACGGTATCGGGCGACCGGGGAGTTCCCAGTACTTC; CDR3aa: CASSYGIGRPGSSQYF
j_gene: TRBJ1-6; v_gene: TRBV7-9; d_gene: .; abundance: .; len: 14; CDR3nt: TGTGCCAGCAGCTTTACGGGCAGAAATTCACCCCTCCACTTT; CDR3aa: CASSFTGRNSPLHF
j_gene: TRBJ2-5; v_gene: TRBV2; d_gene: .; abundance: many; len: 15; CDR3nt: TGTGCCAGCAGTGAAGCGCTTCAACGTGATGAGACCCAGTACTTC; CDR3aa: CASSEALQRDETQYF
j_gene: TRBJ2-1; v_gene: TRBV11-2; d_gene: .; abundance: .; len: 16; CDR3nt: TGTGCCAGCAGCTCATGGGGCGGGACAAAAAGGGAGGAGCAGTTCTTC; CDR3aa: CASSSWGGTKREEQFF
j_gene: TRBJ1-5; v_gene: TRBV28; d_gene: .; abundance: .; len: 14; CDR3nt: TGTGCCAGTGGAACTCCAGGGGCCAATCAGCCCCAGCATTTT; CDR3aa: CASGTPGANQPQHF
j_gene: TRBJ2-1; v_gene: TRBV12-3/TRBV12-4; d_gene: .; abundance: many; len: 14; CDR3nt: TGTGCCAGCACTCTGTTGGCTCCGGGGAATGAGCAGTTCTTC; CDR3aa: CASTLLAPGNEQFF
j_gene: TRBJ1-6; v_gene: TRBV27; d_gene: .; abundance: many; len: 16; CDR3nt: TGTGCCAGCAGTTCCAGGGGCGAGACCTATAATTCACCCCTCCACTTT; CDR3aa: CASSSRGETYNSPLHF
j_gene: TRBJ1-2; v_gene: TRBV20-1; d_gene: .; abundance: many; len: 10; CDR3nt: TGCAGTGTCCCAGGATCCGGCTACACCTTC; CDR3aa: CSVPGSGYTF
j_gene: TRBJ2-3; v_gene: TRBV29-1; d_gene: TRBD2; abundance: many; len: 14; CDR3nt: TGCAGCGTAGGGACTAGCGGGAGCTCAGATACGCAGTATTTT; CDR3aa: CSVGTSGSSDTQYF
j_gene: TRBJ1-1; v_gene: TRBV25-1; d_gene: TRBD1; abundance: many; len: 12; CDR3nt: TGTGCCAGCCAGACAGGGGGCACTGAAGCTTTCTTT; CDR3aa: CASQTGGTEAFF
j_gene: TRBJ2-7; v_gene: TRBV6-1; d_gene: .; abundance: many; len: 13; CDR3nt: TGTGCCAGCACCAAGACAGGCTACTACGAGCAGTACTTC; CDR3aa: CASTKTGYYEQYF
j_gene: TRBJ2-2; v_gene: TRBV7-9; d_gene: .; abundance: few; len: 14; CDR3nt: TGTGCCTTCCCAGTGGGACTTGACACCGGGGAGCTGTTTTTT; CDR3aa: CAFPVGLDTGELFF
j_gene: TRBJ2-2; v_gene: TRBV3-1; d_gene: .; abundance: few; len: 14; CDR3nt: TGTGCCAGCAGCCCCCTGTTGGAGGTCGGGGAGCTGTTTTTT; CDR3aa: CASSPLLEVGELFF
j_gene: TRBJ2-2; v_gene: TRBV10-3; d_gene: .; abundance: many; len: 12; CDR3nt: TGTGCCATCATGGGGAACACCGGGGAGCTGTTTTTT; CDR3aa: CAIMGNTGELFF
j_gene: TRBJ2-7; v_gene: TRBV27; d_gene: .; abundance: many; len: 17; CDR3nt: TGTGCCAGCAGTCCACTCCGGTGGCAGCGGATCTCCTACGAGCAGTACTTC; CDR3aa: CASSPLRWQRISYEQYF
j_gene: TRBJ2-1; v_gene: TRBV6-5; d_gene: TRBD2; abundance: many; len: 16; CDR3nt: TGTGCCAGCAGTTACTCGAGGGGGACTAGTTTATATGAGCAGTTCTTC; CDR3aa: CASSYSRGTSLYEQFF
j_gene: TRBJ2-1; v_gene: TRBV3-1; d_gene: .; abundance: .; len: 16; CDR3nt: TGTGCCAGCAGCTCGCAGCGGATAGCGGAGTACAATGAGCAGTTCTTC; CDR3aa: CASSSQRIAEYNEQFF
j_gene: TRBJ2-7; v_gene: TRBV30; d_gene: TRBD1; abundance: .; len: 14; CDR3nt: TGTGCCTGGAGTGTACTTGAGGGGGCGGGTGAGCAGTACTTC; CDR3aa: CAWSVLEGAGEQYF
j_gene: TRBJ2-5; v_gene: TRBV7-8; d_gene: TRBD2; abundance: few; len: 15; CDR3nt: TGTGCCAGCAGCTACGGACTAGCGGGATCCGAGACCCAGTACTTC; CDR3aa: CASSYGLAGSETQYF
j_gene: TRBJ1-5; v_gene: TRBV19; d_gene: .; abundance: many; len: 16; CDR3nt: TGTGCCAGTAGTAATCAGGGGACGGGGTCGGATCAGCCCCAGCATTTT; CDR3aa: CASSNQGTGSDQPQHF
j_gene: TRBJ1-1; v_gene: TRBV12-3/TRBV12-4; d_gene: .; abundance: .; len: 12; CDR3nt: TGTGCCAGCAGTATGACATCTAATGAAGCTTTCTTT; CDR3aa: CASSMTSNEAFF
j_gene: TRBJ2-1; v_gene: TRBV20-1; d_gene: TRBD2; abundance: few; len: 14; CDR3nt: TGCAGTGCTAGAGATGTTAGCGGGAGCGGGGAGCAGTTCTTC; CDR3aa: CSARDVSGSGEQFF
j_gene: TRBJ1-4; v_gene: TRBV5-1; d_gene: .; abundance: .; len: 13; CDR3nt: TGCGCCAGCAGCCCGGGACAAATTGAAAAACTGTTTTTT; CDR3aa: CASSPGQIEKLFF
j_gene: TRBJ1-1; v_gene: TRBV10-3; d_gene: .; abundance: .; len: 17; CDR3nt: TGTGCCATCAGTGATCTTTCATCCGAGGATGGGGACACTGAAGCTTTCTTT; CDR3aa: CAISDLSSEDGDTEAFF
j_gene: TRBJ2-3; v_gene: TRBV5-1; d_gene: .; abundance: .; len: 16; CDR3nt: TGCGCCAACAGCTTGGCGGACAGTCCTAGCACAGATACGCAGTATTTT; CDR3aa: CANSLADSPSTDTQYF
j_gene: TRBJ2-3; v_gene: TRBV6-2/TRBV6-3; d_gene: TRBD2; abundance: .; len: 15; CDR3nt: TGTGCCAGCAGCTCGCTAGCGGGGGTCGCAGATACGCAGTATTTT; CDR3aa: CASSSLAGVADTQYF
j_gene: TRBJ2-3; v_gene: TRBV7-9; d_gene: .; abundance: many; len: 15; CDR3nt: TGTGCCAGCAGCTTAGACAGGGAGTCCGCAGATACGCAGTATTTT; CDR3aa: CASSLDRESADTQYF
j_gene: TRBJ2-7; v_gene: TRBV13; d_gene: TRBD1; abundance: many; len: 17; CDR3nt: TGTGCCAGCAGCTTAATCGGGGCACAGGGGTCCTCCTACGAGCAGTACTTC; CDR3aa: CASSLIGAQGSSYEQYF
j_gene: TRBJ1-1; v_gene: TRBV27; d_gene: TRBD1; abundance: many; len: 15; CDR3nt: TGTGCCAGCACTCGAGCAGGGGGAATGAACACTGAAGCTTTCTTT; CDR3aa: CASTRAGGMNTEAFF
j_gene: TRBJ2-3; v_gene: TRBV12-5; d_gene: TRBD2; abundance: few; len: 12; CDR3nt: TGTGCTAGTGGTCGTAGCGGGGTCGCGCAGTATTTT; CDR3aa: CASGRSGVAQYF
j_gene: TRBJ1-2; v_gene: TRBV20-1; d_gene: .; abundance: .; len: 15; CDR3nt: TGCAGTGCCCCTCGAGACAGGACAGAGCGCTATGGCTACACCTTC; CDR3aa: CSAPRDRTERYGYTF
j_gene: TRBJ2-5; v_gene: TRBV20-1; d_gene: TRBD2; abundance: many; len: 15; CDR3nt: TGCAGTGCTAGAGATATGACTAGCGGGGGGGAGACCCAGTACTTC; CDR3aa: CSARDMTSGGETQYF
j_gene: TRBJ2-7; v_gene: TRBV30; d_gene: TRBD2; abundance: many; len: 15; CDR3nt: TGTGCCTGGAGTAGGGGCGGGAGTATGGGCTACGAGCAGTACTTC; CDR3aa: CAWSRGGSMGYEQYF
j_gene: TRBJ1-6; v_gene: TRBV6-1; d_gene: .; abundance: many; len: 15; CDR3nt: TGTGCCAGCAGTGAAGATAGGGACCGGAATTCACCCCTCCACTTT; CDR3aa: CASSEDRDRNSPLHF
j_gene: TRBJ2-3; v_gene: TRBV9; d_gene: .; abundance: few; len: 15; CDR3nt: TGTGCCAGCAGCGCGCGGACGGATAGCACAGATACGCAGTATTTT; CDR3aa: CASSARTDSTDTQYF
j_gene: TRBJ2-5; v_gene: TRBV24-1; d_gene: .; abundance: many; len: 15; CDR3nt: TGTGCCACCAGTGATTTAGGGGGAGGACCAGAGACCCAGTACTTC; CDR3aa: CATSDLGGGPETQYF
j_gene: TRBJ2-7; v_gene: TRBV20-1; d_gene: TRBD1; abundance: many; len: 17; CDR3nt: TGCAGTGCTAGAGAAACAGGGGGCCCCGTTTTTACCTACGAGCAGTACTTC; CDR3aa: CSARETGGPVFTYEQYF
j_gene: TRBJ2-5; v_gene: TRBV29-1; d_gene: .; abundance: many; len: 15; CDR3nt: TGCAGCGTCGGTCGGGCTAGCGCACCGTCAGAGACCCAGTACTTC; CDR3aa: CSVGRASAPSETQYF
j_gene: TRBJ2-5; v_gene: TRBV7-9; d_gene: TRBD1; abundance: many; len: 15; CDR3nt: TGTGCCAGCAGCCTGGGACAGAGGCGCCAAGAGACCCAGTACTTC; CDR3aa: CASSLGQRRQETQYF
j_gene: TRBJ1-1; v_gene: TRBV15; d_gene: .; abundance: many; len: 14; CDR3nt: TGTGCCACCAGCAGCTGGGGATTCGGCACTGAAGCTTTCTTT; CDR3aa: CATSSWGFGTEAFF
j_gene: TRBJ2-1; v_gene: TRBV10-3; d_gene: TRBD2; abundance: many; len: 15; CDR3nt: TGTGCCATCAGTGAGTCCAGCGGGGGTTGGGATGAGCAGTTCTTC; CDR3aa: CAISESSGGWDEQFF
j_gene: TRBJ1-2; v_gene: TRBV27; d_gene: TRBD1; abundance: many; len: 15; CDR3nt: TGTGCCAGCCGGGACAGGGGCCCCTTAGGCTATGGCTACACCTTC; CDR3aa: CASRDRGPLGYGYTF
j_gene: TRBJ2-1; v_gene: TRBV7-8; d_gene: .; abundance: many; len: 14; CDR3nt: TGTGCCAGCAGCTTAGGCGGGGCGGACAATGAGCAGTTCTTC; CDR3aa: CASSLGGADNEQFF
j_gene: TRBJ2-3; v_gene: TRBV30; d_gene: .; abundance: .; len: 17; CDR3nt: TGTGCCTGGAGTTCTTTTATCGCGCGTCTTTTCACAGATACGCAGTATTTT; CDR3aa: CAWSSFIARLFTDTQYF
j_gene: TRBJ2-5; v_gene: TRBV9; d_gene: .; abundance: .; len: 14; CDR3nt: TGTGCCAGCAGCGTAAGCCAGGGACGGGAGACCCAGTACTTC; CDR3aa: CASSVSQGRETQYF
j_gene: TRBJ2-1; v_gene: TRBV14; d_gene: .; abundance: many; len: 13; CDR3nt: TGTGCCAGCAGCCAGAACAGGCTCCCGGGGCAGTTCTTC; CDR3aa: CASSQNRLPGQFF
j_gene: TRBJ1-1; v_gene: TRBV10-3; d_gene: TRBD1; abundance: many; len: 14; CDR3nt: TGTGCCATCAGCTCAGGGGGCTTGAACACTGAAGCTTTCTTT; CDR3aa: CAISSGGLNTEAFF
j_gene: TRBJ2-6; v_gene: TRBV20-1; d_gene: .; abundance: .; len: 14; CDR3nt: TGCAGTGCTAGAAAGGGCTCTGGGGCCAACGTCCTGACTTTC; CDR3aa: CSARKGSGANVLTF
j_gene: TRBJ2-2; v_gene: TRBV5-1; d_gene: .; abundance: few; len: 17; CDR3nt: TGCGCCAGCAGCCCCGCGCTTTGGACAAAGAACACCGGGGAGCTGTTTTTT; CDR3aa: CASSPALWTKNTGELFF
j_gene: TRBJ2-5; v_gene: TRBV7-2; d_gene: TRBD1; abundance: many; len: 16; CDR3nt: TGTGCCAGCAGCCCCCAGAGGACAGGGGGCATGGAGACCCAGTACTTC; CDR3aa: CASSPQRTGGMETQYF
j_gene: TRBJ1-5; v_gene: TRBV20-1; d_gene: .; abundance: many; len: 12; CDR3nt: TGCAGTGCCCGGGACAGCAATCAGCCCCAGCATTTT; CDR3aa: CSARDSNQPQHF
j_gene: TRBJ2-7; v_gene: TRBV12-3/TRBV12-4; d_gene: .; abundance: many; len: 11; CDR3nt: TGTGCCAGCAGTTTTAGCAGAGAGCAGTACTTC; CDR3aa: CASSFSREQYF
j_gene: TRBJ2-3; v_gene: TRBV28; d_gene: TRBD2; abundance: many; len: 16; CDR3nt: TGTGCCAGCAGTTTAGTCGCGGGAGGATTTCAAGATACGCAGTATTTT; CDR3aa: CASSLVAGGFQDTQYF
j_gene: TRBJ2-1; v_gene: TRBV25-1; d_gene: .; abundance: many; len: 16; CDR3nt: TGTGCCAGCAGTGGAGAGGTACGGCCACTGGGCAATGAGCAGTTCTTC; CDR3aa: CASSGEVRPLGNEQFF
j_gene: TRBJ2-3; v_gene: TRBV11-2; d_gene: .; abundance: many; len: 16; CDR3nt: TGTGCCAGCAGCTTACCCCCGGGGGCCCCTGGAGATACGCAGTATTTT; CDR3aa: CASSLPPGAPGDTQYF
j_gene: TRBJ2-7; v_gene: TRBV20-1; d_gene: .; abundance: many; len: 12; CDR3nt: TGCAGTGCACGGACGGCCTCCTACGAGCAGTACTTC; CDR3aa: CSARTASYEQYF
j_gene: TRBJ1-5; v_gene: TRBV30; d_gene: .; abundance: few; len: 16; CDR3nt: TGTGCCTGGAGTTCCCTCGAATCCAGGGGTCGGCAGCCCCAGCATTTT; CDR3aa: CAWSSLESRGRQPQHF